These 21 T cell receptor beta chains share one sample of origin, sequenced in a study of human T cells and chemical hapten exposure. Stated time point: patch test 1, 2 weeks after DPC sensitization. The treatment was: therapeutic diphenylcyclopropenone sensitization with weekly scalp DPC. TCRdb fed the RACE reads into MiXCR, producing one record per CDR3 protein. The table lists tens of thousands of distinct CDR3 sequences, around 9.3% of them singletons, with around 4.3% in the top ten. The sequences come from whole blood, collected in connection with sensitization to the hapten diphenylcyclopropenone (DPC). All receptors derive from a woman in her 50s with alopecia areata. Some clones in this sample may be carry-over from other donors' samples.

This rearrangement joins TRBV29-1 to TRBJ2-1, with D possibly matching TRBD1 (6 bases). Trimming took 4 bases from V and 4 from J, leaving 11 bases between them. This CDR3 has 13 amino acids. The V gene's germline CDR1 is SQVTM and CDR2 ANQGSEA. The CDR3 DNA reads as TGCAGCGTTGTGAGGGACACATACAATGAGCAGTTCTTC. Protein sequence: CSVVRDTYNEQFF.

This clonotype was found many times. The J gene is TRBJ1-4, the V gene TRBV6-1; TRBD1 might be the D (5 bases). CDR1 MNHNS and CDR2 SASEGT come from the germline V gene. The CDR3 has 15 amino acids. V lost 0 bases and J 3 bases, leaving 8 bases between the germline ends. CDR3 DNA sequence: TGTGCCAGCAGTGAAGCGCTAGGGGCTAATGAAAAACTGTTTTTT. Its translation is CASSEALGANEKLFF.

This clonotype was observed at least ten times. J is TRBJ2-3 and V is TRBV19; D call uncertain. Germline V gene data show CDR1 as LNHDA and CDR2 as SQIVND (reference sequence). Trimming left V 1 base short and J 2 bases short, with 7 bases between. The CDR3 is made up of 14 amino acids. The CDR3: CASSIGTTTDTQYF. In DNA, the CDR3 is TGTGCCAGTAGTATAGGTACGACCACAGATACGCAGTATTTT.

This clonotype was detected many times. This rearrangement joins TRBV27 to TRBJ2-3, with 12 bases lining up with TRBD2. The CDR3 runs to 17 residues. Germline CDR1 reads MNHEY; CDR2 reads SMNVEV (reference sequence). V shed 6 bases and J 8 bases; nucleotides not matched to a gene: 15. DNA of the CDR3: TGTGCCAGCAGCACCCGGCCGACTAGCGGGAGACTGGGTACGCAGTATTTT. Translating gives CASSTRPTSGRLGTQYF.

This clonotype was counted ten times or more. This sequence joins TRBV20-1 and TRBJ2-1, with TRBD2 identical over 16 bases. The CDR3 length is 18 residues. Germline V gene sequence: CDR1 DFQATT, CDR2 SNEGSKA (reference sequence). Losses at the gene ends were 1 base for V and 9 bases for J; bases not matched to a gene: 12. CDR3 loop: CSARAFGSGLAGGGEQFF. The DNA for the CDR3 is TGCAGTGCTAGAGCCTTTGGTTCGGGACTAGCGGGAGGGGGTGAGCAGTTCTTC.

This clonotype was detected a few times. V usage is TRBV2 and J usage is TRBJ2-1; TRBD2 might be the D (6 bases). Trimming took 6 bases from V and 9 from J, leaving 21 bases between them. Germline V lookup: CDR1 SNHLY, CDR2 FYNNEI. This CDR3 comprises 15 residues. This chain's CDR3 is CASSQSGPRGGEQFF. As DNA, the CDR3 is TGTGCCAGCAGCCAAAGCGGGCCGCGGGGAGGTGAGCAGTTCTTC.

Only a few counts were recorded for this clonotype. The chain uses TRBV6-5 and TRBJ2-7; D is possibly TRBD1 or TRBD2 (5 bases each). V gave up 6 bases and J gave up 2 bases, with 14 bases separating them. The CDR3 sequence is 14 residues long. CDR1 is MNHEY and CDR2 is SVGAGI in the germline V gene. CDR3 DNA sequence: TGTGCCAGCAGCCTACTAGTGGGGGCCTACGAGCAGTACTTC. This codes for CASSLLVGAYEQYF.

This clonotype was detected ten times or more. J is TRBJ1-5 and V is TRBV10-3, with D hard to call. Germline V CDR1 and CDR2: ENHRY, SYGVKD. CDR3 length equals 14 residues. Trimming removed 3 bases at V and 5 bases at J, with 11 bases between. For the CDR3, the DNA is TGTGCCATCAGTGATGAGGGTCGGGATCAGCCCCAGCATTTT. Its translation: CAISDEGRDQPQHF.

This clonotype showed up many times. The V call is TRBV20-1, the J call TRBJ2-2; TRBD1 matches at 9 bases. The germline CDR1 and CDR2 sequences are DFQATT and SNEGSKA (reference sequence). J was trimmed by 2 bases and V by 6 bases; bases with no gene match: 7. This CDR3 comprises 15 residues. The CDR3, as DNA: TGCAGTGCCCCGGGACAGGGTGGAAACACCGGGGAGCTGTTTTTT. The encoded protein is CSAPGQGGNTGELFF.

This clonotype was seen many times. The rearrangement uses TRBV7-9 and TRBJ2-1; 8 positions match TRBD1. The CDR3 runs to 14 residues. With 8 bases clipped from V and 6 bases from J, the junction kept 9 bases outside the gene matches. Germline CDR1 is SEHNR and CDR2 is FQNEAQ (reference sequence). CDR3 protein: CASGTDRGSNEQFF. The CDR3 DNA follows: TGTGCCAGCGGAACCGACAGGGGCTCCAATGAGCAGTTCTTC.

This clonotype was seen only a few times. The chain recombines TRBV3-1 with TRBJ2-5; TRBD2 is a possible D gene (5 bases). The ends were cut back, 5 bases at V and 0 bases at J, with 10 bases in the middle. CDR3 length: 14 residues. From germline, CDR1 is LGHDT and CDR2 YNNKEL (reference sequence). As DNA, the CDR3 is TGTGCCAGCAGCAATCCGGGGTACCAAGAGACCCAGTACTTC. Translation gives CASSNPGYQETQYF.

This clonotype was seen at least ten times. The rearrangement links TRBV5-1 to TRBJ1-3, with D possibly TRBD1 on 6 matching bases. This CDR3 contains 14 residues. Germline V gene sequence: CDR1 SGHRS, CDR2 YFSETQ. V shed 4 bases and J shed 1 base, with 9 bases lying between them. The CDR3 coding sequence is TGCGCCAGCAGCGAAAGGGGGTCTGGAAACACCATATATTTT. This translates into CASSERGSGNTIYF.

In its sample, this clonotype was seen many times. The chain couples TRBV21-1 to TRBJ2-5; the tabulated D call, TRBD2, remains unverified against the DNA. TRBV21-1 is tagged as a pseudogene. CDR3 length: 15 residues. CDR3 loop: CASSKEGGGKETQYF. The CDR3 DNA reads as TGTGCCAGCAGCAAAGAGGGGGGAGGGAAAGAGACCCAGTACTTC.

This clonotype was counted ten times or more. The chain has TRBV11-2 and TRBJ2-5; the D gene is possibly TRBD2 (6 bases). Germline loops: CDR1 SGHAT, CDR2 FQNNGV. Trimming removed 2 bases from V and 4 bases from J, with 14 bases in between. The CDR3 spans 15 residues. CDR3 protein: CASSLRWSGAETQYF. CDR3 in DNA: TGTGCCAGCAGCTTAAGGTGGTCGGGAGCAGAGACCCAGTACTTC.

This clonotype showed up many times. CDR3 sequence: CSARDPSVGEKLFF. CDR3 nucleotide sequence: TGCAGTGCTAGAGATCCGTCCGTAGGAGAAAAACTGTTTTTT. The chain has TRBV20-1 and TRBJ1-4; D not certain. The CDR3 consists of 14 residues. CDR1 is DFQATT and CDR2 is SNEGSKA in the germline V gene (reference sequence). V lost 0 bases and J lost 8, with 13 bases in between.

This clonotype was detected only a few times. CDR3 nucleotides: TGTGCCAGCAGCCTACTAAGGACGAGCACTGAAGCTTTCTTT. Protein product: CASSLLRTSTEAFF. The chain joins TRBV7-8 to TRBJ1-1; D is uncertain. The CDR3 has 14 residues. Germline V gene data show CDR1 as SGHVS and CDR2 as FQNEAQ. The germline V and J ends were trimmed by 5 bases and 4 bases, with 14 bases remaining between them.

This clonotype was recorded a few times. This sequence joins TRBV4-1 and TRBJ1-2; D is uncertain. V lost 0 bases, J lost 4 bases, and 12 bases lay in between. The CDR3 covers 15 residues. Germline CDR1 and CDR2: MGHRA and YSYEKL. The CDR3 region is CASSQDGGDGYGYTF. CDR3 bases: TGCGCCAGCAGCCAAGATGGTGGTGACGGCTATGGCTACACCTTC.

This clonotype was picked up many times. V gene TRBV24-1 combines with J gene TRBJ1-5; perhaps TRBD1 as D (5 bases). With 2 bases removed from V and 0 bases from J, the gap between germline ends came to 7 bases. There are 15 residues in the CDR3. Germline V lookup: CDR1 KGHDR, CDR2 SFDVKD. The CDR3 region is CATSDSGGSNQPQHF. CDR3 in DNA: TGTGCCACCAGTGATTCCGGGGGTAGCAATCAGCCCCAGCATTTT.

This clonotype was observed many times. V gene TRBV3-1 combines with J gene TRBJ1-4; D possibly corresponds to TRBD1 (6 bases). The germline CDR1 and CDR2 sequences are LGHDT and YNNKEL (reference sequence). V lost 5 bases to trimming and J lost 8 bases, with 12 bases between them. The CDR3 length is 13 residues. CDR3 amino acids: CASSTRQGEKLFF. In DNA form, the CDR3 reads TGTGCCAGCAGCACCCGGCAGGGGGAAAAACTGTTTTTT.

This clonotype was seen many times. The chain is built from TRBV7-2 and TRBJ2-5; no definite D call. CDR3 length: 13 amino acids. Germline-derived CDR1 and CDR2 are SGHTA and FQGNSA. Deletions cut 2 bases from V and 7 bases from J, with 11 bases between. CDR3: CASSLPEMVTQYF. The CDR3 DNA is TGTGCCAGCAGCTTACCGGAGATGGTGACCCAGTACTTC.

This clonotype was recorded many times. The chain couples TRBV28 to TRBJ1-6; the D is unclear. The CDR3 length is 14 residues. V gave up 7 bases and J gave up 3 bases, with 10 bases separating them. Germline V gives CDR1 MDHEN, CDR2 SYDVKM. CDR3 DNA: TGTGCCAGCAACGTTAACAACTATAATTCACCCCTCCACTTT. Amino acids: CASNVNNYNSPLHF. Complete variable domain (other parts from reference TRBV28 and TRBJ1-6): DVKVTQSSRYLVKRTGEKVFLECVQDMDHENMFWYRQDPGLGLRLIYFSYDVKMKEKGDIPEGYSVSREKKERFSLILESASTNQTSMYLCASNVNNYNSPLHFGNGTRLTVT.